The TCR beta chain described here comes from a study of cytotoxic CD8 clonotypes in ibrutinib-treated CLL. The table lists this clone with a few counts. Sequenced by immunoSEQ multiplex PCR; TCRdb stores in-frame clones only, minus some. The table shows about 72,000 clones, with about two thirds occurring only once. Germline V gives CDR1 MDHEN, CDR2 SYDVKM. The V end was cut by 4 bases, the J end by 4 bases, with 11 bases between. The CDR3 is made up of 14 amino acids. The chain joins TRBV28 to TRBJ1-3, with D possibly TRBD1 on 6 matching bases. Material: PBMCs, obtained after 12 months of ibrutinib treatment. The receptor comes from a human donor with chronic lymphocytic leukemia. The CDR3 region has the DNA TGTGCCAGCAGTTGGGGGGCGCAGGGAAACACCATATATTTT. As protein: CASSWGAQGNTIYF. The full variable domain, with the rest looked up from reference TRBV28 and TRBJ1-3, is DVKVTQSSRYLVKRTGEKVFLECVQDMDHENMFWYRQDPGLGLRLIYFSYDVKMKEKGDIPEGYSVSREKKERFSLILESASTNQTSMYLCASSWGAQGNTIYFGEGSWLTVV.